These T cell receptor beta chains were read from a single sample in a study of T cells expressing NK-cell markers. TCRdb reprocessed the 5' RACE reads, keeping one entry per CDR3 protein, no DNA. This sample's table reports about 260,000 distinct CDR3 sequences. The sequenced material came from blood T cells: a sorted CD56 or NKG2C T cell subset, CD4+ or CD8+ T cells, or bulk PBMC T cells (not recorded which). These receptors came from a woman between 18 and 70 years old in good health. Both conserved end residues are part of each CDR3.

v_gene	j_gene	CDR3aa
TRBV27	TRBJ1-5	CASSPRGFNQPQHF
TRBV3-1	TRBJ1-1	CASSHEGRTEAFF
TRBV6-6	TRBJ2-5	CASSRGGETQYF
TRBV20-1	TRBJ1-3	CSAPTGPGNTIYF
TRBV7-2	TRBJ1-5	CASSLAGSRSNQPQHF
TRBV12-3/TRBV12-4	TRBJ1-2	CASSSRGVYGYTF
TRBV5-5	TRBJ2-7	CASSLNRNYEQYF
TRBV4-3	TRBJ2-3	CASSQGRGTPPTDTQYF
TRBV18	TRBJ2-5	CASSYDRVLQETQYF
TRBV20-1	TRBJ2-2	CSARRSVTTNTGELFF
TRBV11-2	TRBJ2-1	CASSLLTSVSYNEQFF
TRBV20-1	TRBJ2-2	CSARDSRESPGELFF
TRBV14	TRBJ2-7	CASSQGADTGTYEQYF
TRBV20-1	TRBJ2-3	CSAPGVADTQYF
TRBV5-1	TRBJ2-1	CASSIRLDDSYNEQFF
TRBV4-3	TRBJ1-5	CASSQDQGFNQPQHF
TRBV9	TRBJ2-1	CASSPGTSGNNEQFF
TRBV25-1	TRBJ2-7	CASSEAGTSEQYF
TRBV20-1	TRBJ2-2	CSAPLVATNTGELFF
TRBV7-9	TRBJ1-1	CASSRGGSNTEAFF
TRBV5-1	TRBJ1-5	CASSSGQGGQPQHF
TRBV12-3/TRBV12-4	TRBJ2-3	CASSLRASPSTDTQYF
TRBV20-1	TRBJ1-2	CSARTGQGAYGYTF
TRBV28	TRBJ2-7	CASRVAGGPYEQYF
TRBV6-5	TRBJ1-1	CASSSRPRNTEAFF
TRBV18	TRBJ2-1	CASSQGREQFF
TRBV5-1	TRBJ2-1	CASSEADPTLEQFF
TRBV6-2/TRBV6-3	TRBJ2-1	CASIDNSARGVEQFF
TRBV5-1	TRBJ2-1	CASSLQNTYNEQFF
TRBV6-1	TRBJ2-6	CASRAGISGANVLTF
TRBV5-1	TRBJ2-1	CASSLAASNPYNEQFF
TRBV12-3/TRBV12-4	TRBJ2-3	CASSLLAGTSDTQYF
TRBV11-1	TRBJ2-3	CASSLKASGGLESTDTQYF
TRBV7-2	TRBJ1-4	CASSRLLAGRGEKLFF
TRBV2	TRBJ2-2	CASRVGDGELFF
TRBV11-2	TRBJ2-1	CASSSYRRKSSYNEQFF
TRBV30	TRBJ1-4	CAWSVLRANEKLFF
TRBV5-1	TRBJ1-4	CASSPHTTNEKLFF
TRBV27	TRBJ1-2	CASSPDRPSNYGYTF